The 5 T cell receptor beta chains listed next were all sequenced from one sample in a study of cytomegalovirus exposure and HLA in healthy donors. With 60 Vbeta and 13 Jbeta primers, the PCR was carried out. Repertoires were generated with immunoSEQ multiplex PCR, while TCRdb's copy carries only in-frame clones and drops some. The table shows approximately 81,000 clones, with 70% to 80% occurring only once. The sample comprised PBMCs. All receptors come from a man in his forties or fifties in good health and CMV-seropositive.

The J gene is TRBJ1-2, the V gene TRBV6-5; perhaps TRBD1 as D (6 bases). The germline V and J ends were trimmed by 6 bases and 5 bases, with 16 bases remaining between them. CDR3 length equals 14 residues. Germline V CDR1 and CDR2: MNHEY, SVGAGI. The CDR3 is CASSYGLGAYGYTF. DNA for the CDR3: TGTGCCAGCAGCTACGGGTTGGGGGCTTATGGCTACACCTTC.

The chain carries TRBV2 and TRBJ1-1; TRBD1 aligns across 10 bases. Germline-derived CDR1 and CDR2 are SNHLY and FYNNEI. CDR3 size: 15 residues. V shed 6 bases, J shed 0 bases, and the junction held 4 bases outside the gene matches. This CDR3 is CASSQGQGMNTEAFF. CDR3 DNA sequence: TGTGCCAGCAGCCAGGGACAGGGGATGAACACTGAAGCTTTCTTT.

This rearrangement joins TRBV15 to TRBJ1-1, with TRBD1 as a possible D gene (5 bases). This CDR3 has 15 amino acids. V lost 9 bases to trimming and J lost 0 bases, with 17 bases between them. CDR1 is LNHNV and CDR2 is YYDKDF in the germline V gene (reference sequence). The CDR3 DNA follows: TGTGCCACATCCAAGGACAAAGGGATGAACACTGAAGCTTTCTTT. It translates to CATSKDKGMNTEAFF.

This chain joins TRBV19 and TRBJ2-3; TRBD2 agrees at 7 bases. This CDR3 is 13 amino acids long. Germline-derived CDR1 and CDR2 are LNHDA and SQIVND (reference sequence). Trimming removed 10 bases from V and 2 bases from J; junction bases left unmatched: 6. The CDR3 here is CATSLADTDTQYF. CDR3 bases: TGTGCCACTTCCCTAGCGGACACAGATACGCAGTATTTT.

CDR3 in DNA: TGTGCCAGCAGTCAAGGACAGGGGGCAGGGGAGACCCAGTACTTC. Its translation is CASSQGQGAGETQYF. The chain joins TRBV6-4 to TRBJ2-5, with 11 bases matching TRBD1. The CDR3 loop spans 15 amino acids. Trimming took 5 bases from V and 5 from J; bases not matched to a gene: 7. CDR1 MRHNA and CDR2 SNTAGT come from the germline V gene.